Below, 17 T cell receptor beta chains from the same sample are listed, as sequenced in a study of beta chain features in type 1 diabetes. Expressed TCRB transcripts were sequenced because the isolated RNA had all been reverse transcribed beforehand. Assay used: immunoSEQ multiplex PCR; TCRdb lists only in-frame clones, some missing. The data contain under 450,000 clones, about 15% of them seen just once; the ten biggest clones take up 0.03% to 0.04%. The sequenced material came from naive CD4+ T cells from blood. The receptors stem from a man younger than 40 in good health.

This clone was observed a handful of times. The V and J genes are TRBV7-9 and TRBJ2-3; D is perhaps TRBD1 or TRBD2 (5 bases each). Germline-derived CDR1 and CDR2 are SEHNR and FQNEAQ (reference sequence). Trimming removed 5 bases from V and 6 bases from J, with 18 bases in between. This CDR3 spans 15 amino acids. CDR3 bases: TGTGCCAGCAGCAGAGTGGGGGATCGCGGTGATACGCAGTATTTT. Amino acid sequence: CASSRVGDRGDTQYF.

J is TRBJ2-5 and V is TRBV6-6; 9 bases are shared with TRBD2. CDR3 length equals 16 residues. After removal of 6 bases from V and 2 bases from J, the junction contained 10 bases not matched to a gene. CDR1 MNHNY and CDR2 SVGAGI come from the germline V gene (reference sequence). The CDR3 nucleotides read TGTGCCAGCAGGACCGTAGCGGGAGAGGTTCAAGAGACCCAGTACTTC. Translated, it gives CASRTVAGEVQETQYF.

The V call is TRBV6-5, the J call TRBJ2-2; a weak D match, TRBD2 (5 bases). Trimming removed 5 bases from V and 2 bases from J, with 12 bases in between. The CDR3 sequence is 15 residues long. Germline V gives CDR1 MNHEY, CDR2 SVGAGI. The CDR3 protein is CASSNGRTNTGELFF. Written as DNA, the CDR3 is TGTGCCAGCAGTAACGGACGGACTAACACCGGGGAGCTGTTTTTT.

CDR3 DNA sequence: TGTGCCAGCAGCCTGGACGCCCAAGAGACCCAGTACTTC. Translated: CASSLDAQETQYF. The chain couples TRBV5-6 to TRBJ2-5, with no clear D. Trimming shortened V by 4 bases and J by 1 base, and 8 bases separated the two germline ends. CDR1 and CDR2 from the germline V gene are SGHDT and YYEEEE. This CDR3 spans 13 amino acids.

This clone appeared a few times. V and J are TRBV15 and TRBJ2-5, with 8 bases fitting TRBD2. The junction had 7 bases not matched to a gene; V was cut back by 5 bases and J by 5 bases. The germline CDR1 and CDR2 sequences are LNHNV and YYDKDF (reference sequence). The CDR3 has 14 residues. CDR3 in amino acids: CATSPGGLGETQYF. In DNA form, the CDR3 reads TGTGCCACCAGCCCCGGGGGACTAGGGGAGACCCAGTACTTC.

V is TRBV5-1 and J is TRBJ2-7; D may be TRBD1 or TRBD2 (5 bases each). Per the germline V gene, CDR1 is SGHRS and CDR2 is YFSETQ. This CDR3 comprises 13 residues. Deletions cut 3 bases from V and 6 bases from J, with 13 bases between. Written as DNA, the CDR3 is TGCGCCAGCAGCTCCCGGGACGGGTCCGAGCAGTACTTC. Its translation: CASSSRDGSEQYF.

J is TRBJ1-1 and V is TRBV5-6, with TRBD1 matching over 8 bases. V shed 4 bases and J 7 bases; nucleotides not matched to a gene: 9. Germline V gene lookup returns CDR1 SGHDT and CDR2 YYEEEE. This CDR3 region has 14 residues. CDR3: CASSGTQGVREAFF. The CDR3 bases are TGTGCCAGCAGCGGCACACAGGGGGTGCGTGAAGCTTTCTTT.

V gene TRBV6-6 combines with J gene TRBJ2-3; D is unclear. V was pared by 6 bases and J by 1 base, with 5 bases between. The germline CDR1 and CDR2 sequences are MNHNY and SVGAGI (reference sequence). This CDR3 has 12 amino acids. This CDR3 reads CASSSGTDTQYF. The CDR3 nucleotides read TGTGCCAGCAGCAGCGGCACAGATACGCAGTATTTT.

The chain is built from TRBV7-6 and TRBJ2-3; D is possibly TRBD1 (5 bases). CDR1 SGHVS and CDR2 FNYEAQ come from the germline V gene. The V end was cut by 5 bases, the J end by 4 bases, with 16 bases between. The CDR3 consists of 15 residues. Here the CDR3 reads CASSLDRKMADTQYF. The CDR3, as DNA: TGTGCCAGCAGCCTAGACAGAAAAATGGCAGATACGCAGTATTTT.

The chain is built from TRBV29-1 and TRBJ2-5; D remains unclear. V dropped 7 bases and J dropped 3 bases, with 12 bases sitting between them. CDR3 length: 12 amino acids. Germline values: CDR1 SQVTM, CDR2 ANQGSEA. The CDR3 DNA sequence: TGCAGCGGCCGGCGGAAGGAAGAGACCCAGTACTTC. Translating it yields CSGRRKEETQYF. Full variable domain (rest looked up from reference TRBV29-1 and TRBJ2-5): SAVISQKPSRDICQRGTSLTIQCQVDSQVTMMFWYRQQPGQSLTLIATANQGSEATYESGFVIDKFPISRPNLTFSTLTVSNMSPEDSSIYLCSGRRKEETQYFGPGTRLLVL.

Only a few counts were recorded for this clone. This CDR3 is also generated by other DNA sequences in the sample. This chain uses TRBV15 with TRBJ2-5; no reliable D call. Per the germline V gene, CDR1 is LNHNV and CDR2 is YYDKDF (reference sequence). The CDR3 covers 13 residues. V was cut by 0 bases and J by 4 bases, with 6 bases left in between. CDR3 amino acids: CATSRDRLETQYF. The CDR3 coding sequence is TGTGCCACCAGCAGAGATCGTTTAGAGACCCAGTACTTC.

This clone was picked up a small number of times. The rearrangement uses TRBV5-5 and TRBJ1-6; a possible D gene is TRBD1 (5 bases). Deletions cut 3 bases from V and 2 bases from J, with 12 bases between. The CDR3 is 16 amino acids. CDR1 is SGHKS, CDR2 YYEKEE, per germline (reference sequence). The CDR3 sequence: CASSSRGGTYNSPLHF. The CDR3 nucleotides are TGTGCCAGCAGCTCGAGGGGCGGAACCTATAATTCACCCCTCCACTTT.

This clone was counted a few times. The V gene is TRBV11-2, the J gene TRBJ2-1; 9 nucleotides align to TRBD2. CDR3 length: 15 residues. Germline loops: CDR1 SGHAT, CDR2 FQNNGV. J gave up 8 bases and V 4 bases, and 9 bases lay outside the gene matches. CDR3 in amino acids: CASSSLAGTADEQFF. Here the CDR3 DNA reads TGTGCCAGCAGCTCCCTAGCGGGAACGGCCGATGAGCAGTTCTTC.

This clone was seen ten or more times. The chain uses TRBV4-1 and TRBJ2-7; D possibly uses TRBD1 or TRBD2 (5 bases each). V lost 4 bases, J lost 4 bases, and 14 bases lay in between. This CDR3 is 14 amino acids long. Germline values: CDR1 MGHRA, CDR2 YSYEKL. This CDR3 reads CASSLGPSGYEQYF. DNA of the CDR3: TGCGCCAGCAGCCTGGGACCCTCGGGATACGAGCAGTACTTC.

This clone was observed a handful of times. The chain employs TRBV9 and TRBJ2-7; D is unclear. Per germline, CDR1 SGDLS and CDR2 YYNGEE. The length of the CDR3 is 14 residues. V was clipped by 2 bases and J by 2 bases, with 11 bases between them. The CDR3 region has the DNA TGTGCCAGCAGCGTCTCCCCCCTAGCCTACGAGCAGTACTTC. As protein: CASSVSPLAYEQYF.

The chain is built from TRBV6-5 and TRBJ2-2; 7 bases map to TRBD2. The CDR3 loop spans 12 amino acids. J lost 7 bases, V lost 8 bases, and 4 bases had no gene match. CDR1 and CDR2 from the germline V gene are MNHEY and SVGAGI. For the CDR3, the DNA is TGTGCCAGCGGGAGGGGAGACGGGGAGCTGTTTTTT. Translation gives CASGRGDGELFF.

This chain uses TRBV4-3 with TRBJ1-5; 12 bases align to TRBD1. The V and J ends lost 4 bases and 5 bases, in that order; junction bases with no gene match: 0. The germline CDR1 and CDR2 sequences are LGHNA and YSLEER. The CDR3 runs to 14 residues. The CDR3 loop reads CASSRDRGHQPQHF. CDR3 sequence (DNA): TGCGCCAGCAGCCGGGACAGGGGGCATCAGCCCCAGCATTTT.